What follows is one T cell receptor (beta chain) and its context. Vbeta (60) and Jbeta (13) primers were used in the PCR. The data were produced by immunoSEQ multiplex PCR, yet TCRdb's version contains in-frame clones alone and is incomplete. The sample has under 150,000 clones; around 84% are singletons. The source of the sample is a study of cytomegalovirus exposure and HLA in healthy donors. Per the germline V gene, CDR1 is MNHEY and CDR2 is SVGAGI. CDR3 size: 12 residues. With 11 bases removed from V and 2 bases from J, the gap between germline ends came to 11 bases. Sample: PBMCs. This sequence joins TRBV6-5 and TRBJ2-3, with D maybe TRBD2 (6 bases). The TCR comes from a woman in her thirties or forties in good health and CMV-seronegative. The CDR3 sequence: CAGGSPTDTQYF. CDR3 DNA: TGTGCCGGAGGGAGTCCCACAGATACGCAGTATTTT.